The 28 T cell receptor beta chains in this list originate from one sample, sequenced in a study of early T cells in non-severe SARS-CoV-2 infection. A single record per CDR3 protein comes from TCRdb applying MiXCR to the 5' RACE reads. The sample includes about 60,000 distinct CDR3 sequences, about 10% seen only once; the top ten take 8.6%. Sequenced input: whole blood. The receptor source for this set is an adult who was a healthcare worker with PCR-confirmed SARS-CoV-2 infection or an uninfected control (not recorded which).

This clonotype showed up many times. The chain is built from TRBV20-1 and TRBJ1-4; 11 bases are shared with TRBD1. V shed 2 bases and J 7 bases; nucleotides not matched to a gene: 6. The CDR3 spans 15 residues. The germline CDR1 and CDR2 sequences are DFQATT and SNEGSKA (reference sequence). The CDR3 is CSARSGQGAGEKLFF. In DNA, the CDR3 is TGCAGTGCTAGATCCGGACAGGGGGCTGGTGAAAAACTGTTTTTT.

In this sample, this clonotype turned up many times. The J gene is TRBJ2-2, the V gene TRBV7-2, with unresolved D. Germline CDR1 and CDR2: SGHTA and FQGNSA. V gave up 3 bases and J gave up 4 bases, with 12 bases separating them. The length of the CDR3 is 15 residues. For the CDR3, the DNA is TGTGCCAGCAGCTTCATAAACATCGGCACCGGGGAGCTGTTTTTT. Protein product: CASSFINIGTGELFF. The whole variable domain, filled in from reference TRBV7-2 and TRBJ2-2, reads GAGVSQSPSNKVTEKGKDVELRCDPISGHTALYWYRQSLGQGLEFLIYFQGNSAPDKSGLPSDRFSAERTGGSVSTLTIQRTQQEDSAVYLCASSFINIGTGELFFGEGSRLTVL.

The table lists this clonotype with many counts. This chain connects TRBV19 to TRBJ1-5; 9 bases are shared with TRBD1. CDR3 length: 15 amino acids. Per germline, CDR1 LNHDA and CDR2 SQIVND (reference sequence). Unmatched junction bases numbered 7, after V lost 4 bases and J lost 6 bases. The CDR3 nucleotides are TGTGCCAGTAGTAGCACAGGGGGCATGTTTCAGCCCCAGCATTTT. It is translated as CASSSTGGMFQPQHF.

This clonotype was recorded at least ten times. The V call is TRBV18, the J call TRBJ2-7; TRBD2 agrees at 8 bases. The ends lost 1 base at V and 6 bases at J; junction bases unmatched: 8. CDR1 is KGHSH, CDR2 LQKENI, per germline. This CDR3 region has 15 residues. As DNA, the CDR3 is TGTGCCAGCTCACCACTCCGCGGGAGGAGGGGCGAGCAGTACTTC. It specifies CASSPLRGRRGEQYF.

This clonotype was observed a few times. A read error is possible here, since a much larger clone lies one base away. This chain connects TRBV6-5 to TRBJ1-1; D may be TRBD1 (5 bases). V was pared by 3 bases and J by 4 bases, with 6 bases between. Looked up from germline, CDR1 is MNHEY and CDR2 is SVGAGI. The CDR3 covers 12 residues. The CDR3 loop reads CASSYGGTEAFF. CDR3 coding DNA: TGTGCCAGCAGTTATGGGGGCACTGAAGCTTTCTTT.

This CDR3 is CASSTGPYNSPLHF. The CDR3 bases are TGTGCCAGCAGTACAGGCCCTTATAATTCACCCCTCCACTTT. This chain uses TRBV6-5 with TRBJ1-6; the D gene is possibly TRBD1 (5 bases). This CDR3 contains 14 residues. The germline V and J ends were trimmed by 5 bases and 4 bases, with 9 bases remaining between them. Germline CDR1 reads MNHEY; CDR2 reads SVGAGI.

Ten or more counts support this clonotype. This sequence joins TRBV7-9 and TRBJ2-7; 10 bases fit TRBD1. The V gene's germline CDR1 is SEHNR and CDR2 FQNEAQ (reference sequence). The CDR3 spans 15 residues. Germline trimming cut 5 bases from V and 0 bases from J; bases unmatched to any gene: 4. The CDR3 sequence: CASSGTGASSYEQYF. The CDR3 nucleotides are TGTGCCAGCAGCGGGACAGGGGCAAGCTCCTACGAGCAGTACTTC.

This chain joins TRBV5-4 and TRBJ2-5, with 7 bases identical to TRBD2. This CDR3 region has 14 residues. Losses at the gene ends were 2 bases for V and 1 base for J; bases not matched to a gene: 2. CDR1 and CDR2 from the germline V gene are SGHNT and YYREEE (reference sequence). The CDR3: CASSLSGTQETQYF. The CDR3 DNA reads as TGTGCCAGCAGCTTAAGCGGGACCCAAGAGACCCAGTACTTC.

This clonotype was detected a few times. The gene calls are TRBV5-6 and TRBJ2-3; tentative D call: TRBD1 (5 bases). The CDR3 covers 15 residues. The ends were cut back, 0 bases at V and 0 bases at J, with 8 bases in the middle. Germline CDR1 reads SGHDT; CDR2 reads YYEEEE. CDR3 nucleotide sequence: TGTGCCAGCAGCTTGGTTAGGGGTAGCACAGATACGCAGTATTTT. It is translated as CASSLVRGSTDTQYF.

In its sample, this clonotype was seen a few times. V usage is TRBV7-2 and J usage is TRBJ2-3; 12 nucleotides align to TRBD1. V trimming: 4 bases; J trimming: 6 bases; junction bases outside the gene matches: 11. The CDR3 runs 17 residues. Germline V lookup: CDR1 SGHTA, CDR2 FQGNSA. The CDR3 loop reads CASSYDGPGQGADTQYF. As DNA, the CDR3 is TGTGCCAGCAGCTATGACGGACCGGGACAGGGGGCGGATACGCAGTATTTT.

CDR3 DNA: TGTGCCAGCAGCCGCGGAGTTGGGGGAAACACCATATATTTT. Translation gives CASSRGVGGNTIYF. The J gene is TRBJ1-3, the V gene TRBV11-2; no clear D. The germline CDR1 and CDR2 sequences are SGHAT and FQNNGV. Trimming stripped 5 bases from V and 4 bases from J, with 12 bases between. The CDR3 sequence is 14 residues long.

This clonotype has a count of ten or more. CDR3 nucleotide sequence: TGTGCCAGCAGTTTACTTGAGGCCGGCACCGGGGAGCTGTTTTTT. This translates into CASSLLEAGTGELFF. The rearrangement joins TRBV28 to TRBJ2-2; D not resolved. V dropped 2 bases and J dropped 4 bases, with 11 bases sitting between them. Germline-derived CDR1 and CDR2 are MDHEN and SYDVKM. The length of the CDR3 is 15 residues.

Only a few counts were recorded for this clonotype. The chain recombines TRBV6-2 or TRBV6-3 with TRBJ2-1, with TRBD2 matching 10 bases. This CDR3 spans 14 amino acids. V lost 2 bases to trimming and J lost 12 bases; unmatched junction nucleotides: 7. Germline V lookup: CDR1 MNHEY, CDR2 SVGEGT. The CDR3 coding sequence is TGTGCCAGCAGTTACCATCCTAGCGGGAGAGGGCAGTTCTTC. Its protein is CASSYHPSGRGQFF.

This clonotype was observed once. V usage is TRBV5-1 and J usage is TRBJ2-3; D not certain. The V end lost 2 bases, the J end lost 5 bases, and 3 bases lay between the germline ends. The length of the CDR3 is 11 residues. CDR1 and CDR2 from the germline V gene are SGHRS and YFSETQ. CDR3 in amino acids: CASSFLDTQYF. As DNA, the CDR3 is TGCGCCAGCAGCTTTTTAGATACGCAGTATTTT.

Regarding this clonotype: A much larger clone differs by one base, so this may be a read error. The CDR3 nucleotides read TGTGTCAGCAGAAGACAGGGGGAAACCGGGGAGCTGTTTTTT. Its translation: CVSRRQGETGELFF. This sequence joins TRBV12-3 or TRBV12-4 and TRBJ2-2; 9 bases map to TRBD1. The CDR3 is 14 amino acids.

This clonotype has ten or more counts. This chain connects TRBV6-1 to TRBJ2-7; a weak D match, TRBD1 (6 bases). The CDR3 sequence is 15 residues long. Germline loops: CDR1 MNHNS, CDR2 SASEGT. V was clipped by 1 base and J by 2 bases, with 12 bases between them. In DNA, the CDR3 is TGTGCCAGCAGTGAAGTCCCGGGACAAACCTACGAGCAGTACTTC. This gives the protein CASSEVPGQTYEQYF.

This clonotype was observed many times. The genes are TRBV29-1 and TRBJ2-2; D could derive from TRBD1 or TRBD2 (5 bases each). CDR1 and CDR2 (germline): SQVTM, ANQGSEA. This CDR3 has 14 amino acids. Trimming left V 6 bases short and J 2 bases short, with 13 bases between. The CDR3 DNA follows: TGCAGCGTCGTTCCGGGACGAAACACCGGGGAGCTGTTTTTT. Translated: CSVVPGRNTGELFF.

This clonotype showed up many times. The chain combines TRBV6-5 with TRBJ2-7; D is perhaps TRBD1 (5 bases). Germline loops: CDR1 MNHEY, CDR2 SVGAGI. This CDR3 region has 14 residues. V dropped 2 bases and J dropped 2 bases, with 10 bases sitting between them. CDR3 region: CASSYRTLAYEQYF. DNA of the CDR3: TGTGCCAGCAGTTACCGGACACTTGCCTACGAGCAGTACTTC.

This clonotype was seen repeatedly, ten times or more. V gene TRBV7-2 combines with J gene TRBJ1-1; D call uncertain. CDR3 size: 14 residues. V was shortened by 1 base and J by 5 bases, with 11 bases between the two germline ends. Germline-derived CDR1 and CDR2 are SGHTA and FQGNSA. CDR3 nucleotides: TGTGCCAGCAGCTTAGAGAGGGTAGAAACTGAAGCTTTCTTT. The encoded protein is CASSLERVETEAFF.

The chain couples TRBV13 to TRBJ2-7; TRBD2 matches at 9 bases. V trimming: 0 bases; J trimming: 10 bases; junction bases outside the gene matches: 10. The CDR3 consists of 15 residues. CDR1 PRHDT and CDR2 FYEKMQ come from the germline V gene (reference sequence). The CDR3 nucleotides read TGTGCCAGCAGCTTAGGTTCGATAGCGGGAGTAGACCAGTACTTC. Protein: CASSLGSIAGVDQYF. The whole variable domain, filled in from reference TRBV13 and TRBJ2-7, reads AAGVIQSPRHLIKEKRETATLKCYPIPRHDTVYWYQQGPGQDPQFLISFYEKMQSDKGSIPDRFSAQQFSDYHSELNMSSLELGDSALYFCASSLGSIAGVDQYFGPGTRLTVT.

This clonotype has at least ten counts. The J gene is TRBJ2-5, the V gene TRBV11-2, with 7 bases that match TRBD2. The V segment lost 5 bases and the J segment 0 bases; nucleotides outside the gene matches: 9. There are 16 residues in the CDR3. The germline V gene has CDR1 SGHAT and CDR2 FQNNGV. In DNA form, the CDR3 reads TGTGCCAGCAGCCCCCAGGGAGCGGGGTACCAAGAGACCCAGTACTTC. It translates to CASSPQGAGYQETQYF.

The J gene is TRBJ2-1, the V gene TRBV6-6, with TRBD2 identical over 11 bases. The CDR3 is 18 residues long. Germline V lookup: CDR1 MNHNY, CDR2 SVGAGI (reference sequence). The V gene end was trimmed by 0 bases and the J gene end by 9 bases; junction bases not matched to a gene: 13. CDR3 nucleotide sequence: TGTGCCAGCAGTTACTCCGGACCACTAGCGGGAGTAAGTGGTGAGCAGTTCTTC. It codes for CASSYSGPLAGVSGEQFF.

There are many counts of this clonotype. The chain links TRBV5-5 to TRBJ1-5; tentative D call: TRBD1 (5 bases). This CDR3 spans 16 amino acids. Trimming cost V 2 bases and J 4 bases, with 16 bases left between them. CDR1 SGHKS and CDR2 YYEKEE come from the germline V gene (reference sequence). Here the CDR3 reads CASSLLEAGGNQPQHF. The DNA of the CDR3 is TGTGCCAGCAGCTTATTAGAGGCGGGGGGGAATCAGCCCCAGCATTTT.

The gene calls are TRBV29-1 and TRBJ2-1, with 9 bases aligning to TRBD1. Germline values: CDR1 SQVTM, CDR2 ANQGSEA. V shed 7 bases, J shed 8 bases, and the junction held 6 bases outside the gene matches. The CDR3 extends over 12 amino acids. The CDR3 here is CSGDRGEDEQFF. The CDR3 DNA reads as TGCAGCGGAGACAGGGGGGAAGATGAGCAGTTCTTC.

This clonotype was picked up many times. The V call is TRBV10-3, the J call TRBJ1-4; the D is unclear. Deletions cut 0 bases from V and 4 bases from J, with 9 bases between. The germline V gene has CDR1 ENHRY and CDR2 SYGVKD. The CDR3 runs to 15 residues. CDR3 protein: CAISESVKLNEKLFF. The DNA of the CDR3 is TGTGCCATCAGTGAGTCGGTTAAGCTTAATGAAAAACTGTTTTTT.

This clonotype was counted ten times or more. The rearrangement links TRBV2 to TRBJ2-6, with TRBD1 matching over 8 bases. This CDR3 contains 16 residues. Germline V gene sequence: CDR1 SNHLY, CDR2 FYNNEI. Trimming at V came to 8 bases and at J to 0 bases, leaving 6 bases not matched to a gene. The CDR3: CASGGQGSSGANVLTF. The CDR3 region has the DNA TGTGCCAGCGGTGGACAGGGTTCCTCTGGGGCCAACGTCCTGACTTTC. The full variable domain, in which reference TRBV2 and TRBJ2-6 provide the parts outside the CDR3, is EPEVTQTPSHQVTQMGQEVILRCVPISNHLYFYWYRQILGQKVEFLVSFYNNEISEKSEIFDDQFSVERPDGSNFTLKIRSTKLEDSAMYFCASGGQGSSGANVLTFGAGSRLTVL.

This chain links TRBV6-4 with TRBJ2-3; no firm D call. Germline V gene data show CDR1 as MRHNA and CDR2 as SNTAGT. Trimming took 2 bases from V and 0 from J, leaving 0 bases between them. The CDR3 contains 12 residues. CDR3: CASSDSTDTQYF. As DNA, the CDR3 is TGTGCCAGCAGTGACAGCACAGATACGCAGTATTTT.

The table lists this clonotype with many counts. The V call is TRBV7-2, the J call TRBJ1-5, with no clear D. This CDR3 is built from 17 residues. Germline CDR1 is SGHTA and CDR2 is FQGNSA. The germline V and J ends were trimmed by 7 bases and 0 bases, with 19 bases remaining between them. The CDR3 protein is CASTTLAAADSNQPQHF. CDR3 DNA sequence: TGTGCCAGCACCACCCTCGCCGCGGCCGATAGCAATCAGCCCCAGCATTTT.